The 5 T cell receptor beta chains below were found in one sample sequenced in a study of T-cell reconstitution after alpha-beta-depleted transplantation in children. Unique molecular identifiers featured in how the TCRbeta library was prepared. TCRdb processed the PCR reads anew with MiXCR; each CDR3 protein has one entry. Of about 600,000 distinct CDR3 sequences listed, over 10% are singletons. The material sequenced was PBMCs, mostly from graft donor cells, taken 360 days after TCRalphabeta/CD19-depleted stem cell transplant. The receptors come from a male patient younger than 18 who had a stem cell transplant for acute myeloid leukemia, so the T cells may come from the graft donor.

This clonotype turned up a few times. The rearrangement links TRBV10-3 to TRBJ1-4; D is unclear. This CDR3 spans 15 amino acids. V lost 5 bases and J 0 bases, leaving 10 bases between the germline ends. CDR1 is ENHRY and CDR2 is SYGVKD in the germline V gene. The CDR3 nucleotides are TGTGCCATCAGTTCGACCCATTCAACTAATGAAAAACTGTTTTTT. Translation gives CAISSTHSTNEKLFF.

The V and J genes are TRBV6-2 or TRBV6-3 and TRBJ2-7; D is undetermined. There are 12 residues in the CDR3. Trimming took off 2 bases at V and 3 bases at J, with 5 bases between the two ends. Germline lookup yields CDR1 MNHEY and CDR2 SVGEGT. The CDR3 loop reads CASSYASYEQYF. CDR3 bases: TGTGCCAGCAGTTACGCTAGCTACGAGCAGTACTTC.

The chain has TRBV18 and TRBJ2-7; D is unresolved. The CDR3 loop spans 15 amino acids. Germline V CDR1 and CDR2: KGHSH, LQKENI. The V end was cut by 3 bases, the J end by 2 bases, with 14 bases between. Written as DNA, the CDR3 is TGTGCCAGCTCACCCGGGTTAGGAACCGCCTACGAGCAGTACTTC. Translated: CASSPGLGTAYEQYF.

This clonotype showed up just a few times. The chain employs TRBV6-5 and TRBJ2-1; unclear D gene. V lost 2 bases to trimming and J lost 0 bases, with 11 bases between them. The CDR3 is 16 residues long. Germline CDR1 reads MNHEY; CDR2 reads SVGAGI. CDR3 nucleotides: TGTGCCAGCAGTTACATAGGCGGAACCTCCTACAATGAGCAGTTCTTC. Residues: CASSYIGGTSYNEQFF.

V and J are TRBV4-3 and TRBJ2-1; 10 bases are a match to TRBD1. Germline CDR1 LGHNA, CDR2 YSLEER. The CDR3 spans 16 residues. Trimming cost V 3 bases and J 3 bases; bases outside gene matches: 5. DNA of the CDR3: TGCGCCAGCAGCCACGGACGGGACAGGGGCTACAATGAGCAGTTCTTC. This gives the protein CASSHGRDRGYNEQFF.